Shown below are 15 T cell receptor beta chains from a single sample sequenced in a study of control samples from healthy donors and cancer patients. Sequenced by immunoSEQ multiplex PCR; TCRdb stores in-frame clones only, minus some. The sample yields fewer than 300,000 clones, approximately 80% seen once. What was sequenced was PBMCs. These receptor sequences come from an older woman with lung cancer.

V gene TRBV6-6 combines with J gene TRBJ1-1; TRBD1 might be the D (6 bases). The CDR3 length is 15 residues. CDR1 is MNHNY, CDR2 SVGAGI, per germline (reference sequence). The V end was cut by 6 bases, the J end by 0 bases, with 14 bases between. In DNA form, the CDR3 reads TGTGCCAGCAGCCGACGGGGGGCGGTGAACACTGAAGCTTTCTTT. This translates into CASSRRGAVNTEAFF.

The chain joins TRBV27 to TRBJ1-1; no firm D call. The CDR3 runs 12 residues. V shed 5 bases and J shed 10 bases, with 14 bases lying between them. Germline CDR1 is MNHEY and CDR2 is SMNVEV (reference sequence). The CDR3 protein is CASSPTLTRAFF. The CDR3 coding sequence is TGTGCCAGCAGTCCTACCCTGACGCGAGCTTTCTTT.

The chain combines TRBV14 with TRBJ1-5; D unclear. Germline V gene data show CDR1 as SGHDN and CDR2 as FVKESK. Trimming took off 4 bases at V and 7 bases at J, with 17 bases between the two ends. CDR3 size: 15 residues. The CDR3 region has the DNA TGTGCCAGCAGCCCGGCCGGCGGTTTCAGGCAGCCCCAGCATTTT. Its protein is CASSPAGGFRQPQHF.

This clone is a singleton in its sample. CDR3 sequence (DNA): TGTGCCAGCAGTTTCGGGACAGGGCGGGCTGGCTACACCTTC. Its translation is CASSFGTGRAGYTF. The V gene is TRBV2, the J gene TRBJ1-2; 9 nucleotides align to TRBD1. CDR1 SNHLY and CDR2 FYNNEI come from the germline V gene. CDR3 length: 14 residues. Trimming cost V 5 bases and J 7 bases; bases outside gene matches: 8.

The chain recombines TRBV5-1 with TRBJ2-7; D call uncertain. V dropped 0 bases and J dropped 3 bases, with 7 bases sitting between them. This CDR3 spans 13 amino acids. Germline assignment: CDR1 SGHRS and CDR2 YFSETQ. DNA for the CDR3: TGCGCCAGCAGCTTGGGTCTGGACTACGAGCAGTACTTC. Amino acids: CASSLGLDYEQYF.

The chain uses TRBV24-1 and TRBJ2-3; D not resolved. Germline V lookup: CDR1 KGHDR, CDR2 SFDVKD. The germline V and J ends were trimmed by 3 bases and 3 bases, with 15 bases remaining between them. The CDR3 has 16 amino acids. CDR3 sequence reads: CATSDRGRHGTDTQYF. CDR3 nucleotides: TGTGCCACCAGTGATCGAGGTAGGCACGGGACAGATACGCAGTATTTT.

The chain has TRBV19 and TRBJ1-6; weak D call: TRBD1 (6 bases). CDR1 and CDR2 (germline): LNHDA, SQIVND (reference sequence). CDR3 length: 17 residues. Between the trimmed V and J ends, which lost 8 bases and 6 bases, there was a span of 23 bases. The CDR3 reads CASQETSGTIRNSPLHF. The CDR3 bases are TGTGCCAGTCAGGAAACATCCGGGACAATTCGTAATTCACCCCTCCACTTT.

The chain links TRBV5-4 to TRBJ1-3, with 11 bases fitting TRBD1. V was pared by 4 bases and J by 6 bases, with 3 bases of the junction left unmatched. In germline, CDR1 is SGHNT, CDR2 YYREEE (reference sequence). This CDR3 contains 14 residues. The CDR3 DNA reads TGTGCCAGCAGCCCGGGACAGGGGGAAAACACCATATATTTT. Translated: CASSPGQGENTIYF.

This clone appeared a single time. The chain has TRBV20-1 and TRBJ2-7, with TRBD2 identical over 7 bases. The CDR3 sequence is 11 residues long. Germline V gives CDR1 DFQATT, CDR2 SNEGSKA (reference sequence). The CDR3 loop is CRGGRTYEQYF. CDR3 DNA sequence: TGCAGGGGAGGGAGGACCTACGAGCAGTACTTC.

The gene calls are TRBV7-9 and TRBJ1-1; no firm D call. Looked up from germline, CDR1 is SEHNR and CDR2 is FQNEAQ (reference sequence). V lost 1 base, J lost 7 bases, and 7 bases lay in between. This CDR3 is built from 12 residues. The CDR3 DNA is TGTGCCAGCAGCTTAGTGTTGAGTGAAGCTTTCTTT. Residues: CASSLVLSEAFF.

The CDR3 region is CASSQARWQGDYGYTF. The CDR3 DNA reads TGTGCCAGCAGCCAGGCGAGATGGCAGGGCGACTATGGCTACACCTTC. This chain links TRBV14 with TRBJ1-2; tentatively, D is TRBD1 (5 bases). Trimming took off 3 bases at V and 3 bases at J, with 17 bases between the two ends. CDR1 is SGHDN and CDR2 is FVKESK in the germline V gene. This CDR3 is 16 amino acids long.

V usage is TRBV3-1 (or the pseudogene TRBV3-2) and J usage is TRBJ1-5; TRBD1 is a possible D gene (6 bases). From germline, CDR1 is LGHDT and CDR2 YNNKEL (reference sequence). The CDR3 loop spans 14 amino acids. V dropped 3 bases and J dropped 6 bases, with 12 bases sitting between them. The CDR3 is CASSQNRVAQPQHF. The CDR3, as DNA: TGTGCCAGCAGCCAGAACAGGGTAGCTCAGCCCCAGCATTTT.

The J gene is TRBJ2-7, the V gene TRBV13; 8 bases match TRBD2. In germline, CDR1 is PRHDT, CDR2 FYEKMQ (reference sequence). V trimming: 0 bases; J trimming: 6 bases; junction bases outside the gene matches: 4. The CDR3 runs to 14 residues. This CDR3 reads CASSLGSGISEQYF. For the CDR3, the DNA is TGTGCCAGCAGCTTAGGTAGCGGGATCTCCGAGCAGTACTTC.

The chain employs TRBV11-2 and TRBJ2-1; D is perhaps TRBD2 (5 bases). The CDR3 is 14 residues long. V was cut by 1 base and J by 3 bases, with 7 bases left in between. Germline lookup yields CDR1 SGHAT and CDR2 FQNNGV. CDR3: CASSLGGYYNEQFF. Here the CDR3 DNA reads TGTGCCAGCAGCTTAGGAGGGTACTACAATGAGCAGTTCTTC.

The chain is built from TRBV2 and TRBJ2-3; 11 bases fit TRBD2. Losses at the gene ends were 6 bases for V and 5 bases for J; bases not matched to a gene: 7. Germline CDR1 and CDR2: SNHLY and FYNNEI. The CDR3 sequence is 15 residues long. The CDR3 DNA is TGTGCCAGCAGGTTACTAGCGGGGGATGGAGATACGCAGTATTTT. Its translation is CASRLLAGDGDTQYF.